This T cell receptor beta chain was sequenced for a study of cytomegalovirus exposure and HLA in healthy donors. Only a few counts were recorded for this clone. Its antigen is unknown. Primers: 60 Vbeta forward and 13 Jbeta reverse. The repertoire was sequenced with immunoSEQ multiplex PCR; TCRdb's copy has only in-frame clones and lacks some. The table has hundreds of thousands of clones, 72% seen once; the top ten hold about 2.1%. The CDR3 is made up of 14 amino acids. Trimming removed 5 bases from V and 7 bases from J, with 17 bases in between. The V gene's germline CDR1 is SNHLY and CDR2 FYNNEI. Study-level findings and limits: Cytomegalovirus status was reportedly diagnosed by the classifier with high specificity and sensitivity.

This chain joins TRBV2 and TRBJ1-1; D unclear. This TCR was recovered from a female donor in good health and CMV-seronegative. The sequenced sample was PBMCs. The CDR3 is CASSRLYTPFEAFF. The CDR3 nucleotides read TGTGCCAGCAGTAGACTGTATACCCCATTTGAAGCTTTCTTT.